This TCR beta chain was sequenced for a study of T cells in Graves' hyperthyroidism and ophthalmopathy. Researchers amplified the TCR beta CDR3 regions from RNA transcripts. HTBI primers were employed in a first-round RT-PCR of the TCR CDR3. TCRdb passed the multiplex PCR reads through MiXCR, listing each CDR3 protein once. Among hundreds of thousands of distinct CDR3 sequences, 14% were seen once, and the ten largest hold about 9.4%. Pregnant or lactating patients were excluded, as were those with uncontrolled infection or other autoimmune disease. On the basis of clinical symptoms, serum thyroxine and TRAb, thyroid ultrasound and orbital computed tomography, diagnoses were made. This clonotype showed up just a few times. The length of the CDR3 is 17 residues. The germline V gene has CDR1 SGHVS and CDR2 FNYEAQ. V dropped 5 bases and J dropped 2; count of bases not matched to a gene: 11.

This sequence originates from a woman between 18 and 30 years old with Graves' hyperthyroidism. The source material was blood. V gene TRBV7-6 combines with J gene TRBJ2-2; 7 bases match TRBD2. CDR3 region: CASSPFQASGNTGELFF. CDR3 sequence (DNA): TGTGCCAGCAGCCCATTTCAGGCTAGCGGAAACACCGGGGAGCTGTTTTTT.